Sequencing of this T cell receptor beta chain was carried out in a study of T cells after yellow fever vaccination. This CDR3 is built from 11 residues. V lost 0 bases and J lost 14, with 8 bases in between. Germline V gene lookup returns CDR1 GTSNPN and CDR2 SVGIG (reference sequence). TCRdb reanalysed the 5' RACE reads using MiXCR and keeps one entry per CDR3 protein. The table includes under 700,000 distinct CDR3 sequences, about a sixth detected once. A few counts support this clonotype. The clonotype comes from a young man who received the YFV17D yellow fever vaccine. The chain employs TRBV30 and TRBJ1-6; no definite D call. This specimen consisted of PBMCs, obtained roughly 5 days after the first yellow fever vaccination. The CDR3 here is CAWSVTVSLHF. CDR3 nucleotides: TGTGCCTGGAGTGTAACTGTTTCCCTCCACTTT.